Listed here are 2 T cell receptor beta chains from one sample, sequenced in a study of regulatory T cells in long-lasting Graves disease (dated by TCRdb to about 2021). The time point label, read with the paper, signifies: persistent/refractory GD, antithyroid drugs over 5 years with positive TRAb. RNA was extracted from PBMCs in TRIzol for both TCR sequencing and RNA sequencing. The method was multiplex PCR. This sample was sequenced with an Illumina HiSeq 4000. TCR beta libraries were built with iRepertoire HTBI primers and Arm-PCR amplification of CDR3 regions. TCRdb itself trimmed the public reads at Q25 with fastp, ran MiXCR and retained productive beta chains. Identical CDR3 proteins give one entry, which carries the most common genes and DNA. Recorded for this sample are about 290,000 distinct CDR3 sequences; 22% of them occurred a single time. The ten largest clones take up more than 55% of the sample.

The sequencing used peripheral blood mononuclear cells (PBMCs), collected when the disease was refractory, from a patient treated with antithyroid drugs. These receptors all come from a female donor with Graves disease.

This clonotype has more than one count but fewer than ten. This chain uses TRBV10-3 with TRBJ1-1; TRBD1 agrees at 8 bases. The CDR3 loop spans 14 amino acids. In germline, CDR1 is ENHRY, CDR2 SYGVKD. V lost 3 bases and J lost 1; bases outside the gene matches: 1. In nucleotides, the CDR3 is TGTGCCATCAGTGACGGACAGGGGAACACTGAAGCTTTCTTT. It specifies CAISDGQGNTEAFF.

This clonotype came up once. The V gene is TRBV18, the J gene TRBJ2-3; 10 bases are a match to TRBD2. Germline CDR1 and CDR2: KGHSH and LQKENI. V lost 3 bases and J lost 5; bases outside the gene matches: 5. This CDR3 is 15 amino acids long. CDR3 in amino acids: CASSPTSGREDTQYF. CDR3 nucleotides: TGTGCCAGCTCACCGACCAGCGGGAGGGAAGATACGCAGTATTTT.